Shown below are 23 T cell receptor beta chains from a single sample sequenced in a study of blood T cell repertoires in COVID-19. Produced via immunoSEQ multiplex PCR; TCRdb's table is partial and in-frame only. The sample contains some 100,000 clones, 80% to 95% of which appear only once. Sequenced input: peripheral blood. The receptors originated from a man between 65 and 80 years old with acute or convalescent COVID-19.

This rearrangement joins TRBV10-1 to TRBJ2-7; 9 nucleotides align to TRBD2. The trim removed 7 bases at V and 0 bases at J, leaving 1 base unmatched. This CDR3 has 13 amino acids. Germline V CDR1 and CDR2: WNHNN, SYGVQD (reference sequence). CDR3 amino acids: CASKREVSYEQYF. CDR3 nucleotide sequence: TGCGCCAGCAAGCGGGAGGTCTCCTACGAGCAGTACTTC.

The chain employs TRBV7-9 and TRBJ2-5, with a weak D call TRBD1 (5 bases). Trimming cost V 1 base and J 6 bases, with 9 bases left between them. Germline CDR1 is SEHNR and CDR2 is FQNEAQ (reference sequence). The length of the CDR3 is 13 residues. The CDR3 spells CASSLEGWKTQYF. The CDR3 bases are TGTGCCAGCAGCTTAGAGGGGTGGAAGACCCAGTACTTC.

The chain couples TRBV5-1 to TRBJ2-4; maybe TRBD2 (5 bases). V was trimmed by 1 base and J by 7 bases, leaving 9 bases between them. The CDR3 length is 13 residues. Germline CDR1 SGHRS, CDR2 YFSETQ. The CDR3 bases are TGCGCCAGCAGCTTGACTAGTTTTAACATTCAGTACTTC. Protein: CASSLTSFNIQYF.

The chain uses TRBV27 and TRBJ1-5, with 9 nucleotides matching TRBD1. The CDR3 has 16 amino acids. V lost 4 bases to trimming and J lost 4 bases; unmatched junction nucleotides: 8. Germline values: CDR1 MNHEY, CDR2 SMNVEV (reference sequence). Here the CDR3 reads CASSSLQGARNQPQHF. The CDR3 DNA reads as TGTGCCAGCAGTTCCCTACAGGGGGCAAGGAATCAGCCCCAGCATTTT.

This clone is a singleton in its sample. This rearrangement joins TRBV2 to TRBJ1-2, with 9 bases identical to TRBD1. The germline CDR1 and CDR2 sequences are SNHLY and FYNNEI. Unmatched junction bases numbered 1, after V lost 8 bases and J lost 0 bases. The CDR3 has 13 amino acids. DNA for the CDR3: TGTGCCAGCCGGGACAGGGCTAACTATGGCTACACCTTC. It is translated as CASRDRANYGYTF.

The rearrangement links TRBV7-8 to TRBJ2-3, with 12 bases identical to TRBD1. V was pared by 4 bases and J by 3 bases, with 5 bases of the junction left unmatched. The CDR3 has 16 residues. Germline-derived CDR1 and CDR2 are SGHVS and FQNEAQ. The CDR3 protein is CASSSGTGGVTDTQYF. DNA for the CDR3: TGTGCCAGCAGCTCCGGGACAGGGGGCGTAACAGATACGCAGTATTTT. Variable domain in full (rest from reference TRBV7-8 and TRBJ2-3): GAGVSQSPRYKVAKRGQDVALRCDPISGHVSLFWYQQALGQGPEFLTYFQNEAQLDKSGLPSDRFFAERPEGSVSTLKIQRTQQEDSAVYLCASSSGTGGVTDTQYFGPGTRLTVL.

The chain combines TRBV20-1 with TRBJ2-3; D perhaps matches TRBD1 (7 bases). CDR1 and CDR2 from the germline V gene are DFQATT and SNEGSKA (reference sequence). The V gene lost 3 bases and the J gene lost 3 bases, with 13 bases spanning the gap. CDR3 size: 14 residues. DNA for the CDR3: TGCAGTGCTAGTTGGAGGGGGCGGACAGATACGCAGTATTTT. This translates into CSASWRGRTDTQYF.

CDR3 sequence reads: CASSPPTGLIGYTF. CDR3 DNA: TGTGCCAGTAGTCCACCGACAGGGTTGATTGGCTACACCTTC. V and J are TRBV19 and TRBJ1-2, with TRBD1 matching 7 bases. Germline V lookup: CDR1 LNHDA, CDR2 SQIVND (reference sequence). The CDR3 runs 14 residues. With 5 bases clipped from V and 7 bases from J, the junction kept 10 bases outside the gene matches.

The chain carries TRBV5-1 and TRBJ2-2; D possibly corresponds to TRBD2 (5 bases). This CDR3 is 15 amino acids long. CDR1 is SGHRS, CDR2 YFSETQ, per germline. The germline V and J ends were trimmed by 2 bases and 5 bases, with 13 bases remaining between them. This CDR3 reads CASSFSTGGTGELFF. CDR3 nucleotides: TGCGCCAGCAGCTTTAGTACCGGAGGAACCGGGGAGCTGTTTTTT.

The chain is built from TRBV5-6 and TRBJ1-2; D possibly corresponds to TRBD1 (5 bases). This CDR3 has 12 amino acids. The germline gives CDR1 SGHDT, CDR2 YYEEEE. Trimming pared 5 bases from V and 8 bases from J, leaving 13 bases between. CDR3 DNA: TGTGCCAGCAGGGGGGGAACCTACGGCTACACCTTC. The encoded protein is CASRGGTYGYTF.

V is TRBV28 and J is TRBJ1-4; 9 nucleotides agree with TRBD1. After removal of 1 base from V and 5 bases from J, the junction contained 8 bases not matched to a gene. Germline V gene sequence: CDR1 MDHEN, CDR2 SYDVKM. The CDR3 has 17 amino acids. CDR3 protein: CASSLSPPGTGNEKLFF. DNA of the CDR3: TGTGCCAGCAGTTTATCCCCGCCCGGGACAGGGAATGAAAAACTGTTTTTT.

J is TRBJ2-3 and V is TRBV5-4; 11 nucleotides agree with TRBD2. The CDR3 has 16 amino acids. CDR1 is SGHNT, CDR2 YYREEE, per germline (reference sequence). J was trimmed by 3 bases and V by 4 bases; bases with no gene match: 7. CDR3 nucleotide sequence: TGTGCCAGCAGCCGGGGACTAGCGGACCCGACAGATACGCAGTATTTT. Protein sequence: CASSRGLADPTDTQYF.

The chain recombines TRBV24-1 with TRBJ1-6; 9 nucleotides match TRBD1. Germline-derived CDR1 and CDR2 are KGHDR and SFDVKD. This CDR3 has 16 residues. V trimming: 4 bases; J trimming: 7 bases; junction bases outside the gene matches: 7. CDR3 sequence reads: CATSDARQGGNSPLHF. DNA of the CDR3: TGTGCCACCAGTGACGCTAGACAGGGGGGGAATTCACCCCTCCACTTT.

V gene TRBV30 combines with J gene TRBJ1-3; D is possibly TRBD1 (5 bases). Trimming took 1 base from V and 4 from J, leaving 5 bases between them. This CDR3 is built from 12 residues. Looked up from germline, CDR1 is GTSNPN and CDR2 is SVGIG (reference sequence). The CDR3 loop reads CAWSAGGNTIYF. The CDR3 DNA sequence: TGTGCCTGGAGTGCAGGGGGAAACACCATATATTTT.

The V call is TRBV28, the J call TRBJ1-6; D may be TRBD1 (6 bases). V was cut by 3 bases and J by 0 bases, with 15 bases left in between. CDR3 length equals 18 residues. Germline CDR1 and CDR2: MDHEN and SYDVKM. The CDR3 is CASSFPTGRSSYNSPLHF. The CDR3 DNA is TGTGCCAGCAGTTTCCCGACAGGTCGCAGCTCCTATAATTCACCCCTCCACTTT. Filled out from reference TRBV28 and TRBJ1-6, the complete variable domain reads DVKVTQSSRYLVKRTGEKVFLECVQDMDHENMFWYRQDPGLGLRLIYFSYDVKMKEKGDIPEGYSVSREKKERFSLILESASTNQTSMYLCASSFPTGRSSYNSPLHFGNGTRLTVT.

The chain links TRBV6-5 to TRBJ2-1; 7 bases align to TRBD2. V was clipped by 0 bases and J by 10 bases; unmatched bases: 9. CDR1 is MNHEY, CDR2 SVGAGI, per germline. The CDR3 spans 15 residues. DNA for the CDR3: TGTGCCAGCAGTTACTCCGGGACGGGAGGTGAGGAGCAGTTCTTC. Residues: CASSYSGTGGEEQFF.

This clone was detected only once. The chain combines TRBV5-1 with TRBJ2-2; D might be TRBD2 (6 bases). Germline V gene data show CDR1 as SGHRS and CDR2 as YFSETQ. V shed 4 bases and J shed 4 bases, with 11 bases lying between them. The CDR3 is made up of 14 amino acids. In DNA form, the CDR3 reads TGCGCCAGCAGCGTGGGCGGGGCCACCGGGGAGCTGTTTTTT. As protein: CASSVGGATGELFF.

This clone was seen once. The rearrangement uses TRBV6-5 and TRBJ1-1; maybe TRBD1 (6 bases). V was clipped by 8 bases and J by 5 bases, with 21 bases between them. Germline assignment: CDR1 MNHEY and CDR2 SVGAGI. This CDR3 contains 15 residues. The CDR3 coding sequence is TGTGCCAGCGGCGGGCCGGGAGGGGGGCGGACTGAAGCTTTCTTT. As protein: CASGGPGGGRTEAFF.

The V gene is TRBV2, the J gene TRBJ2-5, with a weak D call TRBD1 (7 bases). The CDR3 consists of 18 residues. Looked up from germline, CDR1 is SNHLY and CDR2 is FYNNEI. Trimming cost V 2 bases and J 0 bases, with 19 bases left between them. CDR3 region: CASSEYRAGGLYQETQYF. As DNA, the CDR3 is TGTGCCAGCAGTGAATATCGAGCAGGGGGGCTGTACCAAGAGACCCAGTACTTC.

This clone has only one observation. As DNA, the CDR3 is TGTGCCAGCAGCCAACAGGGGAAAGCTTTCTTT. Amino acid sequence: CASSQQGKAFF. V and J are TRBV6-5 and TRBJ1-1; 7 bases are a match to TRBD1. Germline-derived CDR1 and CDR2 are MNHEY and SVGAGI. After removal of 6 bases from V and 9 bases from J, the junction contained 4 bases not matched to a gene. This CDR3 is built from 11 residues.

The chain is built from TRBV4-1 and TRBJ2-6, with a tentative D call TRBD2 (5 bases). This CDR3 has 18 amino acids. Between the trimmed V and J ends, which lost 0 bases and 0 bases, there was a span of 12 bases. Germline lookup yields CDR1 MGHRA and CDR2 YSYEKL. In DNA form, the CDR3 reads TGCGCCAGCAGCCAAGATATTTACGGGATCTCTGGGGCCAACGTCCTGACTTTC. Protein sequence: CASSQDIYGISGANVLTF.

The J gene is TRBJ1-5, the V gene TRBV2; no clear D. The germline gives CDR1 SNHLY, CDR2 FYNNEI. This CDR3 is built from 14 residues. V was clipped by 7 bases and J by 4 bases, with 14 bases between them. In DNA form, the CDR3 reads TGTGCCAGCAAGCGGACTCTTGGGAATCAGCCCCAGCATTTT. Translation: CASKRTLGNQPQHF. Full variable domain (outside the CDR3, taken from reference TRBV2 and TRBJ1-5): EPEVTQTPSHQVTQMGQEVILRCVPISNHLYFYWYRQILGQKVEFLVSFYNNEISEKSEIFDDQFSVERPDGSNFTLKIRSTKLEDSAMYFCASKRTLGNQPQHFGDGTRLSIL.

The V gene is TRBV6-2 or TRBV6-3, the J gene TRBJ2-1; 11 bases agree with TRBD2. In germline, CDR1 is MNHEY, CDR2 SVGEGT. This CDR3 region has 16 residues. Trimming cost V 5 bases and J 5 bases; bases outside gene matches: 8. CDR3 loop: CASSHRTSGGDNEQFF. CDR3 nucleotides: TGTGCCAGCAGTCACCGAACTAGCGGGGGAGACAATGAGCAGTTCTTC.